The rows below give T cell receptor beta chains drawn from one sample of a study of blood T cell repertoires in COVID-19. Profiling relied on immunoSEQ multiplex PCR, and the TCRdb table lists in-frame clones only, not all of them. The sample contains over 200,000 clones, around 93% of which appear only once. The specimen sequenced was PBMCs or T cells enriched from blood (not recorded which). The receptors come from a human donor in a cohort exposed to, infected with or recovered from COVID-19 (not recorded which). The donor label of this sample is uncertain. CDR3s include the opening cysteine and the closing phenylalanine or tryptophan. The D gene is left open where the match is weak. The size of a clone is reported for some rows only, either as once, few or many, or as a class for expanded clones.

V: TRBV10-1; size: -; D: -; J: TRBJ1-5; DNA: TGCGCCAGCAGTGAGTCGGGGGACCCCGGGGGTCTCCAGCCCCAGCATTTT; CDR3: CASSESGDPGGLQPQHF
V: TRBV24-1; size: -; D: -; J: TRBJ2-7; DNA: TGTGCCACCAGTGCCGGTCGGGGGACGGACTACGAGCAGTACTTC; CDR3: CATSAGRGTDYEQYF
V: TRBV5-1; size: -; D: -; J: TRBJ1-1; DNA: TGCGCCAGCAGCCACGGATCTAGGGGAGGCACTGAAGCTTTCTTT; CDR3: CASSHGSRGGTEAFF
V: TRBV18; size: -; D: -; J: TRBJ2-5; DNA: TGTGCCAGCTCACCACGAACGGGGTCTCAAGAGACCCAGTACTTC; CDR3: CASSPRTGSQETQYF
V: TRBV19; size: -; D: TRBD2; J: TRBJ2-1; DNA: TGTGCCAGTAAACCGGGAGGCAACAATGAGCAGTTCTTC; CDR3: CASKPGGNNEQFF
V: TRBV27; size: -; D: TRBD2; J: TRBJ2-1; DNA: TGTGCCAGCAGTTGGTCGGGGGGGTCCTACAATGAGCAGTTCTTC; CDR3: CASSWSGGSYNEQFF
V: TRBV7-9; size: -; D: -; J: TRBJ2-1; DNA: TGTGCCAGCAGCTTAGCGCTAGCAAATGAGCAGTTCTTC; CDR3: CASSLALANEQFF
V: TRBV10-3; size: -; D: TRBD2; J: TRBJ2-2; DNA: TGTGCTAGCGGGGGCGGCACCGGGGAGCTGTTTTTT; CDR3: CASGGGTGELFF
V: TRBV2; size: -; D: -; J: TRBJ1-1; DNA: TGTGCCAGCAGTGGCACATGGGGCAACACTGAAGCTTTCTTT; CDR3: CASSGTWGNTEAFF
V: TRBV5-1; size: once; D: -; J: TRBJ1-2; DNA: TGCGCCAGCAGCCCCCCTGGACAGCCCCCCTATGGCTACACCTTC; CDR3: CASSPPGQPPYGYTF
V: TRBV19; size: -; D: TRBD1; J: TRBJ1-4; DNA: TGTGCCAGTAGTACTCATGGACAGGGTTATGAAAAACTGTTTTTT; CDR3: CASSTHGQGYEKLFF
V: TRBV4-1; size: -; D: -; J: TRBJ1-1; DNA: TGCGCCAGCAGCCAAGAGATAGTACAGGCCTTGGACACTGAAGCTTTCTTT; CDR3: CASSQEIVQALDTEAFF
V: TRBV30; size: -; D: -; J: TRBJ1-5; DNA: TGTGCCTGGAGTGTATCAGGGAATCAGCCCCAGCATTTT; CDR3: CAWSVSGNQPQHF
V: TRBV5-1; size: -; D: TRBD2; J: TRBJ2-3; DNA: TGCGCCAGCACCAAGGAGCGGGGGGCCACAGATACGCAGTATTTT; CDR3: CASTKERGATDTQYF
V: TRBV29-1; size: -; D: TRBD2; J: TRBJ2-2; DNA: TGCAGCGTTGAGGATCGAAGCGGGGGGAACACCGGGGAGCTGTTTTTT; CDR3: CSVEDRSGGNTGELFF
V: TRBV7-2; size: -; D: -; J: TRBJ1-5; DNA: TGTGCCAGCTCCACAGGCTTTGATCAGCCCCAGCATTTT; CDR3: CASSTGFDQPQHF
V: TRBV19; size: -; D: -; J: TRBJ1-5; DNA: TGTGCCAGTAGTTACGGTGACAATCAGCCCCAGCATTTT; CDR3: CASSYGDNQPQHF
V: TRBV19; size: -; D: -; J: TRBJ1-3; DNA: TGTGCCAGTAGGACGGGAAGCTCTGGAAACACCATATATTTT; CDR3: CASRTGSSGNTIYF
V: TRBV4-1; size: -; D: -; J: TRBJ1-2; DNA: TGCGCCAGCAGCCAAGTCGGGGCTAACTATGGCTACACCTTC; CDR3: CASSQVGANYGYTF
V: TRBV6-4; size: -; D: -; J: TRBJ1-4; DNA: TGTGCCAGCAGTGACCAGGGAAGGAATGAAAAACTGTTTTTT; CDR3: CASSDQGRNEKLFF
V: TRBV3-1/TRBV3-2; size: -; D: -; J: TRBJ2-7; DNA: TGTGCCAGCAGCCAAGGCCCCGCGGAGTTTTACGAGCAGTACTTC; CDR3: CASSQGPAEFYEQYF
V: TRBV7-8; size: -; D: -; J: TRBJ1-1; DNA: TGTGCCAGCAGCTTAGCGCGAGAAAAAGCTTTCTTT; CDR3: CASSLAREKAFF
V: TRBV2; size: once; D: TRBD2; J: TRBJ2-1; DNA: TGTGCCAGCAGTCTTAGCGGGGGGGCCTATTTGTCGCAGTTCTTC; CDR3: CASSLSGGAYLSQFF
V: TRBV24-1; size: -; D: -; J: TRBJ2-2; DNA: TGTGCCACCAGTGATTCCCTCCATGGGGGGGCGGCCGGGGAGCTGTTTTTT; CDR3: CATSDSLHGGAAGELFF
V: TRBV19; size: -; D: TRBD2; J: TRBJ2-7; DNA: TGTGCCAGTAGTATCACGGGGGGGGCCTACGAGCAGTACTTC; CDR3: CASSITGGAYEQYF
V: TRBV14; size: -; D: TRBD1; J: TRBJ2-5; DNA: TGTGCCAGCAGCCAAGTGAGAAGGACAGGGCTCGAAGAGACCCAGTACTTC; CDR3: CASSQVRRTGLEETQYF
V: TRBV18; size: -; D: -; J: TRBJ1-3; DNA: TGTGCCAGCTCACCCGAGCGGTCCGGAAACACCATATATTTT; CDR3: CASSPERSGNTIYF
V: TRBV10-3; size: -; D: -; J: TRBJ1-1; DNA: TGTGCCATCAAGAAAACAGGGATGAACACTGAAGCTTTCTTT; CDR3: CAIKKTGMNTEAFF
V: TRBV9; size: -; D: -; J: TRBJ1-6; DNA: TGTGCCAGCAGCGGAATCGACAGGCTCAATTCACCCCTCCACTTT; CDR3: CASSGIDRLNSPLHF
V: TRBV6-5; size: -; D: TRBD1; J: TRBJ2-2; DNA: TGTGCCAGCAGTTACGGGACAGGGGAAACCGGGGAGCTGTTTTTT; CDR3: CASSYGTGETGELFF
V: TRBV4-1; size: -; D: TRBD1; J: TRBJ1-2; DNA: TGCGCCAGCAGCCAAACCAGGGGGCGTATCCTCTATGGCTACACCTTC; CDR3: CASSQTRGRILYGYTF
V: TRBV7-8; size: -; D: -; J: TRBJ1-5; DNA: TGTGCCAGCAGCTTAGCGCTCGGTGGGCAGAGCAATCAGCCCCAGCATTTT; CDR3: CASSLALGGQSNQPQHF
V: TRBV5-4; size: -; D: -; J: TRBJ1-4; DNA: TGTGCCAGCAGCTTGCTCGGGACTGACCCAACTAATGAAAAACTGTTTTTT; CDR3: CASSLLGTDPTNEKLFF